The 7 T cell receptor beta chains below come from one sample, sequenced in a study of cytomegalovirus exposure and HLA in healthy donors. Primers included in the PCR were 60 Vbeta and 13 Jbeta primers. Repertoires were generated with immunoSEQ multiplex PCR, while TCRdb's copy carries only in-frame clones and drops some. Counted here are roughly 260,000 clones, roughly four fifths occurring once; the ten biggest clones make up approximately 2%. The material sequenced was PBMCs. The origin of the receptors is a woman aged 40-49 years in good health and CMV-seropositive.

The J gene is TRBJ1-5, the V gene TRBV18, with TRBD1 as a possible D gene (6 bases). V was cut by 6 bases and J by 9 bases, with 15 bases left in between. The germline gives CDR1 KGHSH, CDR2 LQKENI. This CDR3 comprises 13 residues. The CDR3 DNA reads TGTGCCAGCTCCCTCGACAGGACCTTGCCCCAGCATTTT. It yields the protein CASSLDRTLPQHF.

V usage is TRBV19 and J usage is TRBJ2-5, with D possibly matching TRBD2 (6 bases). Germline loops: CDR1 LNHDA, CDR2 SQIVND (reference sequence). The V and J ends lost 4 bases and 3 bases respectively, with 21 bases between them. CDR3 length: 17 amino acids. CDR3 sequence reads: CASSRQAVGGNKETQYF. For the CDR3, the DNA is TGTGCCAGTAGTAGACAAGCGGTAGGCGGGAATAAAGAGACCCAGTACTTC. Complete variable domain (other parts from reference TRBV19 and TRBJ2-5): DGGITQSPKYLFRKEGQNVTLSCEQNLNHDAMYWYRQDPGQGLRLIYYSQIVNDFQKGDIAEGYSVSREKKESFPLTVTSAQKNPTAFYLCASSRQAVGGNKETQYFGPGTRLLVL.

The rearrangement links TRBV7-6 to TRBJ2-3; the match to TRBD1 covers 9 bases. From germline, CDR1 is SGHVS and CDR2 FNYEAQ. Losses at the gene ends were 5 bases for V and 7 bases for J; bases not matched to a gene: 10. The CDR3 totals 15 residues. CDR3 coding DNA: TGTGCCAGCAGCACGCGAAATGACAGGGGGAATACGCAGTATTTT. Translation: CASSTRNDRGNTQYF.

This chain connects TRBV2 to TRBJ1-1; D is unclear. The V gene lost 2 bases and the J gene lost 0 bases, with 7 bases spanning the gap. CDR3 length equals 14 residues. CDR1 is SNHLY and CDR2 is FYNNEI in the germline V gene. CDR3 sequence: CASSETTLNTEAFF. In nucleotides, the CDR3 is TGTGCCAGCAGTGAAACAACATTGAACACTGAAGCTTTCTTT.

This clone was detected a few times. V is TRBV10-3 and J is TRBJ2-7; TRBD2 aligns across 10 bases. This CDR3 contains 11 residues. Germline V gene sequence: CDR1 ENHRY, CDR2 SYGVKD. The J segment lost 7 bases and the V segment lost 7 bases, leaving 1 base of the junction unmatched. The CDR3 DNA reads TGTGCCATCAATAGCGGGAGGGAGCAGTACTTC. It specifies CAINSGREQYF.

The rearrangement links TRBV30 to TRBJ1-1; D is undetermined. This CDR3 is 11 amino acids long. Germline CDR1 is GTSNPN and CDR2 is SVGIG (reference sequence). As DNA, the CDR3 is TGTGCTTGCGTACGGAACACTGAAGCTTTCTTT. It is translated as CACVRNTEAFF.

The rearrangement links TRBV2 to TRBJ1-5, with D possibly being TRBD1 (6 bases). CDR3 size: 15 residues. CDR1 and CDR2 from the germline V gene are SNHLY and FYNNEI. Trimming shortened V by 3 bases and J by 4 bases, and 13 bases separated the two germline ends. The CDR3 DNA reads TGTGCCAGCAGTGATCATACAGGGCCTAATCAGCCCCAGCATTTT. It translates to CASSDHTGPNQPQHF.